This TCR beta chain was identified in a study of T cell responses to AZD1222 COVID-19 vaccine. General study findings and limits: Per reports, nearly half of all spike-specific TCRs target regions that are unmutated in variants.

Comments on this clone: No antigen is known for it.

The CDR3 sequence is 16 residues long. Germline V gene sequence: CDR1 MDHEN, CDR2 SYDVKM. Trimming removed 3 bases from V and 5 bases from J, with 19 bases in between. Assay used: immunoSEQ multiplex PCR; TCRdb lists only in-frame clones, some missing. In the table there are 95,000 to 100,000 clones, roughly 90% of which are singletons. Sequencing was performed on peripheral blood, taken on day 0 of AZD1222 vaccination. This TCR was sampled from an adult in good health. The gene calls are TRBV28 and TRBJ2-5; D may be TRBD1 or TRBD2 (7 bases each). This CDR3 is CASSFGVTGEGETQYF. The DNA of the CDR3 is TGTGCCAGCAGTTTCGGTGTAACAGGGGAGGGGGAGACCCAGTACTTC. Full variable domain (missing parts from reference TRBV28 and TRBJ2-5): DVKVTQSSRYLVKRTGEKVFLECVQDMDHENMFWYRQDPGLGLRLIYFSYDVKMKEKGDIPEGYSVSREKKERFSLILESASTNQTSMYLCASSFGVTGEGETQYFGPGTRLLVL.